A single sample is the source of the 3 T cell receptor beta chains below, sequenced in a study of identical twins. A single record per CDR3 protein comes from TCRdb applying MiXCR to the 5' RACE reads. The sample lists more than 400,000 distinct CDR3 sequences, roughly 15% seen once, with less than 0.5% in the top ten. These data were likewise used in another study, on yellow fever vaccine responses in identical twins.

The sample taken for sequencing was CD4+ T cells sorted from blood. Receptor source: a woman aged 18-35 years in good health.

The CDR3, as DNA: TGTGCCAGCAGCCAAAATCCGGGTACCAACACCGGGGAGCTGTTTTTT. This translates into CASSQNPGTNTGELFF. The gene calls are TRBV3-1 and TRBJ2-2, with D hard to call. V shed 2 bases and J shed 2 bases, with 12 bases lying between them. Germline CDR1 LGHDT, CDR2 YNNKEL (reference sequence). CDR3 length equals 16 residues.

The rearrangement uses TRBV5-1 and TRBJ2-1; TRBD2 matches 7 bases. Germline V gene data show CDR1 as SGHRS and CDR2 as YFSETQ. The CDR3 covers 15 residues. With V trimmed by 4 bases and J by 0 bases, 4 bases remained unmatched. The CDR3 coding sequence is TGCGCCAGCAGCACCGGGGGGACCTCCTACAATGAGCAGTTCTTC. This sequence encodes CASSTGGTSYNEQFF.

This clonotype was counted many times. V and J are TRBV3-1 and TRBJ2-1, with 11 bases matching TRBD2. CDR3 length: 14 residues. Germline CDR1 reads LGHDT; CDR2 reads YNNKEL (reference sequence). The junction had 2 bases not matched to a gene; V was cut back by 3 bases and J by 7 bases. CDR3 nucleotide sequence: TGTGCCAGCAGCCACCTAGCGGGAGGAAATGAGCAGTTCTTC. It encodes CASSHLAGGNEQFF.